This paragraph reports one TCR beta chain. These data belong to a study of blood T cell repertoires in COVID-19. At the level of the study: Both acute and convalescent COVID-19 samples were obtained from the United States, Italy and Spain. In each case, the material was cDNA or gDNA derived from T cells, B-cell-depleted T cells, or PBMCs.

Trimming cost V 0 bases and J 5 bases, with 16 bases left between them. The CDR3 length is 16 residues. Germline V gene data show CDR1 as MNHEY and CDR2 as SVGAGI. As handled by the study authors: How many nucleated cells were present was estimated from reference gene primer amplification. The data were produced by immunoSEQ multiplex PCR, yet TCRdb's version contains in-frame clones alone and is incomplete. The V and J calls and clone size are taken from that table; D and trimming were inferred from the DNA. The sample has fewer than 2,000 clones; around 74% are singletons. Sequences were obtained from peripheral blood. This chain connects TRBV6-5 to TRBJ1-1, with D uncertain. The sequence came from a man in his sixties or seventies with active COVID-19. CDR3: CASSYSSRGSSTEAFF. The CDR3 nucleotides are TGTGCCAGCAGTTACTCGTCTCGCGGGTCGTCGACTGAAGCTTTCTTT.